This T cell receptor beta chain stems from a study of T cell responses to AZD1222 COVID-19 vaccine. Only in-frame clones appear in the TCRdb table, and some are missing; sequencing was by immunoSEQ multiplex PCR. The sample lists over 150,000 clones; less than 95% were seen once. The length of the CDR3 is 15 residues. With 5 bases clipped from V and 3 bases from J, the junction kept 6 bases outside the gene matches. The germline CDR1 and CDR2 sequences are SGHTA and FQGNSA. This receptor was taken from an adult in good health. This chain joins TRBV7-2 and TRBJ2-1; TRBD1 agrees at 8 bases. The source was peripheral blood, collected on day 0 of AZD1222 vaccination. DNA of the CDR3: TGTGCCAGCAGCGTTGGACAGGGCCTCTACAATGAGCAGTTCTTC. Amino acids: CASSVGQGLYNEQFF.